In this sample, the clone carrying this T cell receptor (beta chain) turned up a few times. Its cognate antigen is unknown. V lost 5 bases, J lost 5 bases, and 9 bases lay in between. The CDR3 is made up of 12 amino acids. The sample is drawn from a study of T cells after yellow fever vaccination. General study results and limits: Sorted repertoires could include abundant contaminating clonotypes from bulk cells. There was a small share of clonotypes that showed up in both the CD4 and CD8 compartments.

UMIs and a universal primer site were added when TCR cDNA was made by 5'RACE template switching. TCRdb analysed the 5' RACE reads with MiXCR anew, one entry per CDR3 protein. The sample has approximately 600,000 distinct CDR3 sequences, about 12% seen once. This clonotype was obtained from a man aged 25-45 years who received the YFV17D yellow fever vaccine. The J gene is TRBJ2-5, the V gene TRBV12-3 or TRBV12-4, with no clear D. The sequences come from PBMCs, collected on the day of the yellow fever booster vaccination. The CDR3, as DNA: TGTGCCAGCAGTAAACTCGGGGAGACCCAGTACTTC. It translates to CASSKLGETQYF.